This T cell receptor beta chain was recovered during a study of T cell repertoires in cytomegalovirus infection. Study overall: CMV infection together with matching HLA type was indicated by public TCR beta signatures.

Findings and limits, study-wide: Dominant in the ex vivo response were TCR beta clonotypes restricted by HLA-C and specific for CMV.

TCRdb ran MiXCR on the reads and lists one entry per CDR3 protein. The sample holds roughly 990,000 distinct CDR3 sequences, roughly 30% seen once. This clonotype appeared a few times. No antigen is known for it. The CDR3 spans 14 residues. Trimming took 10 bases from V and 0 from J; bases not matched to a gene: 9. Germline V CDR1 and CDR2: SNHLY, FYNNEI. The origin of this receptor is a human donor in good health (CMV status not recorded). Some clones in this sample may be carry-over from other donors' samples. Sample: cultured CD8+ T cells from PBMCs, taken from culture after CMV antigen stimulation. The chain uses TRBV2 and TRBJ2-7; TRBD1 matches at 7 bases. The CDR3 DNA is TGTGCCACCGGTTGGACAGGAAACTCCTACGAGCAGTACTTC. Protein product: CATGWTGNSYEQYF.